The 31 T cell receptor beta chains below all came from one sample that was sequenced in a study of T cell responses to AZD1222 COVID-19 vaccine. Profiling relied on immunoSEQ multiplex PCR, and the TCRdb table lists in-frame clones only, not all of them. The sample records just under 150,000 clones, approximately 86% being singletons. This material consisted of peripheral blood, taken 28 days after the second AZD1222 dose. These receptors all come from an adult who received the AZD1222 COVID-19 vaccine.

This clone was recorded once. The CDR3 region is CASRGLAGDNNEQFF. In nucleotides, the CDR3 is TGTGCCAGCAGGGGACTAGCGGGGGACAACAATGAGCAGTTCTTC. The V gene is TRBV5-4, the J gene TRBJ2-1, with TRBD2 identical over 14 bases. V gave up 5 bases and J gave up 5 bases; unmatched junction bases: 3. The CDR3 is 15 amino acids. Germline lookup yields CDR1 SGHNT and CDR2 YYREEE (reference sequence).

The chain is built from TRBV19 and TRBJ2-6, with 8 bases lining up with TRBD1. The CDR3 length is 16 residues. Germline V gene lookup returns CDR1 LNHDA and CDR2 SQIVND (reference sequence). V shed 5 bases, J shed 2 bases, and the junction held 5 bases outside the gene matches. The CDR3 bases are TGTGCCAGTAGTTCAGGGGGCGGGACTGGGGCCAACGTCCTGACTTTC. It is translated as CASSSGGGTGANVLTF. The variable domain in full, with the rest retrieved from reference TRBV19 and TRBJ2-6, is DGGITQSPKYLFRKEGQNVTLSCEQNLNHDAMYWYRQDPGQGLRLIYYSQIVNDFQKGDIAEGYSVSREKKESFPLTVTSAQKNPTAFYLCASSSGGGTGANVLTFGAGSRLTVL.

This clone was detected only a few times. The CDR3 sequence is CASSRAGGNTGELFF. In DNA form, the CDR3 reads TGTGCCAGCAGCCGGGCCGGAGGTAACACCGGGGAGCTGTTTTTT. V and J are TRBV7-8 and TRBJ2-2, with TRBD2 as a possible D gene (5 bases). CDR1 is SGHVS, CDR2 FQNEAQ, per germline. Trimming stripped 5 bases from V and 2 bases from J, with 12 bases between. The CDR3 sequence is 15 residues long.

The chain employs TRBV28 and TRBJ1-3; no reliable D call. The germline V gene encodes CDR1 MDHEN and CDR2 SYDVKM. This CDR3 has 15 residues. With 6 bases removed from V and 0 bases from J, the gap between germline ends came to 12 bases. This CDR3 reads CASRAQQSSGNTIYF. CDR3 DNA: TGTGCCAGCAGGGCCCAACAGAGCTCTGGAAACACCATATATTTT.

The chain joins TRBV27 to TRBJ2-2, with TRBD1 matching 7 bases. CDR1 is MNHEY and CDR2 is SMNVEV in the germline V gene (reference sequence). The CDR3 has 14 residues. With 8 bases clipped from V and 5 bases from J, the junction kept 8 bases outside the gene matches. The CDR3 DNA follows: TGTGCCAGCGGACTTAACAGGGGAACCGGGGAGCTGTTTTTT. Its translation: CASGLNRGTGELFF.

This clone was picked up a small number of times. The V gene is TRBV7-9, the J gene TRBJ1-2; maybe TRBD1 (6 bases). Looked up from germline, CDR1 is SEHNR and CDR2 is FQNEAQ (reference sequence). V was shortened by 4 bases and J by 6 bases, with 12 bases between the two germline ends. The CDR3 has 13 amino acids. The CDR3 loop is CASSSQGVDGYTF. CDR3 nucleotide sequence: TGTGCCAGCAGCTCACAGGGAGTTGATGGCTACACCTTC.

The chain combines TRBV6-1 with TRBJ1-5, with D perhaps TRBD1 (5 bases). The germline gives CDR1 MNHNS, CDR2 SASEGT. The V end was cut by 2 bases, the J end by 0 bases, with 17 bases between. This CDR3 spans 18 amino acids. The CDR3, as DNA: TGTGCCAGCAGTGAACGACATGGTGGGGGGAATAGCAATCAGCCCCAGCATTTT. Translated: CASSERHGGGNSNQPQHF.

J is TRBJ2-7 and V is TRBV4-2; TRBD2 agrees at 9 bases. With 0 bases clipped from V and 1 base from J, the junction kept 1 base outside the gene matches. Germline CDR1 reads LGHNA; CDR2 reads YNFKEQ. CDR3 length: 15 amino acids. CDR3 loop: CASSQELAGSYEQYF. CDR3 in DNA: TGTGCCAGCAGCCAAGAACTAGCGGGTTCCTACGAGCAGTACTTC.

This sequence joins TRBV10-3 and TRBJ1-5; D unresolved. There are 14 residues in the CDR3. CDR1 is ENHRY and CDR2 is SYGVKD in the germline V gene. Between the trimmed V and J ends, which lost 6 bases and 0 bases, there was a span of 9 bases. The CDR3 region is CAISYSDSNQPQHF. The CDR3 DNA sequence: TGTGCCATCAGCTATTCAGATAGCAATCAGCCCCAGCATTTT.

The chain is built from TRBV28 and TRBJ1-2; the D gene is possibly TRBD1 (6 bases). The CDR3 has 11 residues. CDR1 is MDHEN and CDR2 is SYDVKM in the germline V gene. Written as DNA, the CDR3 is TGTGTCTCTCAAGGGGGGATCGGCTACACCTTC. Encoded protein: CVSQGGIGYTF.

This clone showed up just once. The rearrangement joins TRBV6-5 to TRBJ1-5; no firm D call. Germline V CDR1 and CDR2: MNHEY, SVGAGI. The ends were cut back, 4 bases at V and 7 bases at J, with 14 bases in the middle. The CDR3 is made up of 14 amino acids. CDR3 amino acids: CASSSYGEGQPQHF. The CDR3 coding sequence is TGTGCCAGCAGTTCCTACGGGGAGGGACAGCCCCAGCATTTT.

This clone was found a few times. This chain connects TRBV5-6 to TRBJ2-7; 11 bases are a match to TRBD1. The CDR3 has 15 residues. Germline CDR1 reads SGHDT; CDR2 reads YYEEEE. V dropped 3 bases and J dropped 3; count of bases not matched to a gene: 5. The CDR3 protein is CASSSGTGGYYEQYF. CDR3 bases: TGTGCCAGCAGCTCTGGGACAGGGGGTTACTACGAGCAGTACTTC.

The chain recombines TRBV13 with TRBJ2-7; a possible D gene is TRBD2 (5 bases). Germline loops: CDR1 PRHDT, CDR2 FYEKMQ (reference sequence). The V end lost 4 bases, the J end lost 6 bases, and 13 bases lay between the germline ends. The CDR3 sequence is 13 residues long. This CDR3 is CASSSGAGSEQYF. CDR3 bases: TGTGCCAGCAGCTCAGGCGCGGGTTCCGAGCAGTACTTC.

The CDR3: CASSRTGGSLGVPIYF. DNA for the CDR3: TGTGCCAGCAGCCGAACGGGGGGGAGCCTGGGAGTTCCCATATATTTT. J is TRBJ1-3 and V is TRBV3-1 (or the pseudogene TRBV3-2); D is perhaps TRBD1 (5 bases). Trimming cost V 4 bases and J 11 bases, with 24 bases left between them. The germline V gene encodes CDR1 LGHDT and CDR2 YNNKEL (reference sequence). The CDR3 consists of 16 residues.

The chain joins TRBV2 to TRBJ2-7; 10 bases line up with TRBD2. The V gene end was trimmed by 6 bases and the J gene end by 0 bases; junction bases not matched to a gene: 5. The CDR3 covers 15 residues. CDR1 and CDR2 (germline): SNHLY, FYNNEI. The CDR3 bases are TGTGCCAGCAGAACCCCTAGCGGGGGCTCCTACGAGCAGTACTTC. Its translation: CASRTPSGGSYEQYF.

The CDR3 region has the DNA TGTGCCAGCAGTTTATATTTGGCCCCGGGACAGTTAAATTCACCCCTCCACTTT. Residues: CASSLYLAPGQLNSPLHF. The chain recombines TRBV28 with TRBJ1-6, with TRBD1 identical over 7 bases. V lost 1 base, J lost 7 bases, and 13 bases stayed unmatched. Germline values: CDR1 MDHEN, CDR2 SYDVKM. The CDR3 has 18 amino acids.

The V gene is TRBV30, the J gene TRBJ1-1, with TRBD1 identical over 7 bases. Per the germline V gene, CDR1 is GTSNPN and CDR2 is SVGIG (reference sequence). The CDR3 consists of 14 residues. Unmatched junction bases numbered 8, after V lost 7 bases and J lost 0 bases. CDR3 DNA sequence: TGTGCCTCTCATCCCGGGACAGTGAACACTGAAGCTTTCTTT. It codes for CASHPGTVNTEAFF.

CDR3 DNA: TGTGCCAGCAGGGGGACGTGTTTTTTT. Translating it yields CASRGTCFF. The chain couples TRBV6-4 to TRBJ1-4; possible D gene TRBD1, 5 bases. Germline lookup yields CDR1 MRHNA and CDR2 SNTAGT. V dropped 6 bases and J dropped 17 bases, with 10 bases sitting between them. CDR3 length: 9 residues.

The CDR3 DNA is TGTGCCAGTAGTCCTGACGGAGGGACAACTAATGAAAAACTGTTTTTT. Protein sequence: CASSPDGGTTNEKLFF. This chain links TRBV19 with TRBJ1-4; unclear D gene. Germline CDR1 and CDR2: LNHDA and SQIVND (reference sequence). CDR3 length: 16 amino acids. The V end lost 5 bases, the J end lost 0 bases, and 13 bases lay between the germline ends.

This chain uses TRBV5-1 with TRBJ1-6; unclear D gene. This CDR3 spans 12 amino acids. V shed 4 bases and J shed 11 bases, with 10 bases lying between them. Per germline, CDR1 SGHRS and CDR2 YFSETQ. The CDR3 sequence is CASSPGWAPLHF. CDR3 nucleotide sequence: TGCGCCAGCAGCCCGGGCTGGGCACCCCTCCACTTT. Drawing the rest from reference TRBV5-1 and TRBJ1-6, the complete variable domain is KAGVTQTPRYLIKTRGQQVTLSCSPISGHRSVSWYQQTPGQGLQFLFEYFSETQRNKGNFPGRFSGRQFSNSRSEMNVSTLELGDSALYLCASSPGWAPLHFGNGTRLTVT.

The V call is TRBV12-3 or TRBV12-4, the J call TRBJ1-1; perhaps TRBD1 as D (5 bases). Trimming left V 6 bases short and J 9 bases short, with 11 bases between. This CDR3 is built from 11 residues. CDR3 sequence: CASSIGTQAFF. In nucleotides, the CDR3 is TGTGCCAGCAGCATAGGGACCCAAGCTTTCTTT.

This clone appeared a few times. The chain has TRBV3-1 (or the pseudogene TRBV3-2) and TRBJ2-6; weak D call: TRBD2 (6 bases). V lost 4 bases, J lost 3 bases, and 28 bases lay in between. This CDR3 has 21 amino acids. The germline V gene encodes CDR1 LGHDT and CDR2 YNNKEL (reference sequence). CDR3 in DNA: TGTGCCAGCAGCCTGGCGGGGCATCTAGCTGACCCGCTCTATGGGGCCAACGTCCTGACTTTC. Its protein product is CASSLAGHLADPLYGANVLTF.

This sequence joins TRBV19 and TRBJ1-1, with 7 nucleotides matching TRBD1. The CDR3 is 17 amino acids. J was trimmed by 6 bases and V by 0 bases; bases with no gene match: 13. CDR1 and CDR2 from the germline V gene are LNHDA and SQIVND (reference sequence). In DNA, the CDR3 is TGTGCCAGTAGTATAGAGGGTTGGAGAGGGGGCTTCGCTGAAGCTTTCTTT. The encoded protein is CASSIEGWRGGFAEAFF.

This clone was detected only once. V and J are TRBV12-3 or TRBV12-4 and TRBJ2-1; D not certain. V was trimmed by 5 bases and J by 7 bases, leaving 12 bases between them. The CDR3 is 13 amino acids. CDR3 sequence (DNA): TGTGCCAGCAGTCCCCCGGTAGGGAATGAGCAGTTCTTC. Protein: CASSPPVGNEQFF.

This clone appeared once. V usage is TRBV19 and J usage is TRBJ2-5; 7 bases map to TRBD1. The CDR3 spans 16 residues. Losses at the gene ends were 5 bases for V and 0 bases for J; bases not matched to a gene: 9. Germline V gene lookup returns CDR1 LNHDA and CDR2 SQIVND (reference sequence). This chain's CDR3 is CASSAIQGIYQETQYF. CDR3 sequence (DNA): TGTGCCAGTAGTGCGATACAGGGGATTTACCAAGAGACCCAGTACTTC.

V is TRBV7-9 and J is TRBJ1-3, with 8 bases that match TRBD1. The CDR3 is made up of 12 amino acids. Germline V gene sequence: CDR1 SEHNR, CDR2 FQNEAQ (reference sequence). The V and J ends lost 7 bases and 7 bases, in that order; junction bases with no gene match: 3. Here the CDR3 reads CASTDRGNTIYF. The CDR3 nucleotides are TGTGCCAGCACAGACAGGGGTAACACCATATATTTT.

This clone is a singleton in its sample. The rearrangement links TRBV12-5 to TRBJ2-3; D not certain. The CDR3 has 12 residues. Germline loops: CDR1 LGHNT, CDR2 FRNRAP. V shed 6 bases and J shed 4 bases, with 8 bases lying between them. In DNA, the CDR3 is TGTGCTAGTGGAAGCCCCGCAGATACGCAGTATTTT. Translation: CASGSPADTQYF.

The J gene is TRBJ1-5, the V gene TRBV19; possible D gene TRBD1, 6 bases. Per germline, CDR1 LNHDA and CDR2 SQIVND (reference sequence). V was trimmed by 6 bases and J by 6 bases, leaving 18 bases between them. This CDR3 region has 15 residues. The DNA for the CDR3 is TGTGCCAGTAGCTATTACGTACAGGGAAGTCAGCCCCAGCATTTT. The encoded protein is CASSYYVQGSQPQHF.

The V call is TRBV6-5, the J call TRBJ1-1, with 8 nucleotides matching TRBD1. Germline V CDR1 and CDR2: MNHEY, SVGAGI. V lost 4 bases, J lost 10 bases, and 11 bases stayed unmatched. There are 14 residues in the CDR3. The CDR3, as DNA: TGTGCCAGCAGTTCCCCGGGACAGGTCAGCGGAGCTTTCTTT. As protein: CASSSPGQVSGAFF.

CDR3 amino acids: CASRYSGTGGTEAFF. CDR3 DNA: TGCGCCAGCAGATACTCCGGGACAGGGGGCACTGAAGCTTTCTTT. V and J are TRBV5-1 and TRBJ1-1, with 11 bases lining up with TRBD1. V was pared by 5 bases and J by 4 bases, with 7 bases of the junction left unmatched. Germline lookup yields CDR1 SGHRS and CDR2 YFSETQ. CDR3 length: 15 residues.

J is TRBJ2-3 and V is TRBV9; D is perhaps TRBD2 (5 bases). The V gene lost 3 bases and the J gene lost 1 base, with 12 bases spanning the gap. This CDR3 is built from 15 residues. Germline CDR1 and CDR2: SGDLS and YYNGEE. CDR3 protein: CASSAREGGTDTQYF. The CDR3 coding sequence is TGTGCCAGCAGCGCCCGAGAGGGCGGCACAGATACGCAGTATTTT.